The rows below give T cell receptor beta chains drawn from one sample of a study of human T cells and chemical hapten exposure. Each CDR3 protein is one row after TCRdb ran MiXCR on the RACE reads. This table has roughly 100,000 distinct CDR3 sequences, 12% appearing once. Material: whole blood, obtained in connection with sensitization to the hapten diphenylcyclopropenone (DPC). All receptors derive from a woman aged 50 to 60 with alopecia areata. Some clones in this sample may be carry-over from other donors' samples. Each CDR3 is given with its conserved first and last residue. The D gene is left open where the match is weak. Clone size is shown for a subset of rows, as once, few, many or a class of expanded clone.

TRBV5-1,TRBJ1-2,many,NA,CASSQTDFNYGYTF,TGCGCCAGCAGCCAGACTGATTTTAACTATGGCTACACCTTC
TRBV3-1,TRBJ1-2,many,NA,CASSQESAWGRNGYTF,TGTGCCAGCAGCCAAGAATCTGCGTGGGGGAGAAATGGCTACACCTTC
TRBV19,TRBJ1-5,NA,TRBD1,CASSMTGLNQPQHF,TGTGCCAGTAGTATGACAGGGCTCAATCAGCCCCAGCATTTT
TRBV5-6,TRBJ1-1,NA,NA,CASSLSPNTEVFF,TGTGCCAGCAGCTTGTCCCCGAACACTGAAGTTTTCTTT
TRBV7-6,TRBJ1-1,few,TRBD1,CASSLMTGENEAFF,TGTGCCAGCAGCTTAATGACAGGGGAAAATGAAGCTTTCTTT
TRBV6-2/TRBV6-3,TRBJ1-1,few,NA,CASSPNRGPEAFF,TGTGCCAGCAGCCCCAACCGGGGCCCAGAAGCTTTCTTT
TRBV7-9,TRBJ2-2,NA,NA,CASSYSLGQNTGELFF,TGTGCCAGCAGCTATTCCCTCGGACAGAACACCGGGGAGCTGTTTTTT
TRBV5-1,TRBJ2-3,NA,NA,CASSLLGLSTDTQYF,TGCGCCAGCAGCCTCCTCGGACTCTCAACAGATACGCAGTATTTT
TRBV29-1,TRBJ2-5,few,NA,CSGDTQGETQYF,TGCAGCGGCGATACACAAGGAGAGACCCAGTACTTC
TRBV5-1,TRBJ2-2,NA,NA,CASSIRTDTGELFF,TGCGCCAGCAGCATCCGGACAGACACCGGGGAGCTGTTTTTT
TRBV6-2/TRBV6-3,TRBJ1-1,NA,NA,CASSDGGEAFF,TGTGCCAGCAGTGACGGTGGTGAAGCTTTCTTT
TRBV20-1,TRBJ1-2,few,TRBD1,CSALTGTLGYTF,TGCAGTGCATTGACAGGGACCCTTGGCTACACCTTC
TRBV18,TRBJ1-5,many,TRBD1,CASSRTGSGQPQHF,TGTGCCAGCTCACGGACAGGGTCAGGTCAGCCCCAGCATTTT
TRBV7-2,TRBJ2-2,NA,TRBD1,CASSHQSDRVVTGELFF,TGTGCCAGCAGCCACCAGTCTGACAGGGTAGTTACCGGGGAGCTGTTTTTT
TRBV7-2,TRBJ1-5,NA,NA,CASSLALLEASGSPQHF,TGTGCCAGCAGCTTAGCGCTCTTGGAGGCAAGCGGGTCGCCCCAGCATTTT
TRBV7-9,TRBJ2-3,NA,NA,CASSFEGGGRIDTQYF,TGTGCCAGCAGCTTCGAGGGTGGTGGGAGGATCGATACGCAGTATTTT
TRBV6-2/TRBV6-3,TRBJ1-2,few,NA,CASTPIVDRSGYTF,TGTGCCAGCACTCCTATCGTCGACAGAAGTGGCTACACCTTC
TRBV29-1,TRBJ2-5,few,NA,CSARGLRKETQYF,TGCAGCGCTAGGGGACTGCGAAAAGAGACCCAGTACTTC
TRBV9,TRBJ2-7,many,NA,CASSVAVWQGSEQYF,TGTGCCAGCAGCGTAGCAGTCTGGCAGGGGTCCGAGCAGTACTTC
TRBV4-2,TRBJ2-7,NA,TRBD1,CASSRWTGPFEQYF,TGTGCCAGCAGCCGCTGGACAGGCCCCTTCGAGCAGTACTTC
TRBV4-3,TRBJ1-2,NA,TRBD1,CASSQAGQGVYGYTF,TGCGCCAGCAGCCAAGCGGGACAGGGCGTTTATGGCTACACCTTC
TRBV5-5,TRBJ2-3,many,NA,CASSLAVSTDTQYF,TGTGCCAGCAGCTTGGCGGTATCCACAGATACGCAGTATTTT
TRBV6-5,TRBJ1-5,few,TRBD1,CASSQAGQSNQPQHF,TGTGCCAGCAGCCAGGCGGGACAGAGCAATCAGCCCCAGCATTTT
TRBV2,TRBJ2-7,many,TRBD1,CASTPTGVSNEQYF,TGTGCCAGCACTCCGACAGGGGTTAGTAACGAGCAGTACTTC
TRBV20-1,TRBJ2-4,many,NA,CSARGGASELAKNIQYF,TGCAGTGCTAGAGGTGGGGCTAGCGAGCTGGCCAAAAACATTCAGTACTTC
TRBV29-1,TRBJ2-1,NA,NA,CSEEVRKGEQFF,TGCAGCGAAGAGGTGAGGAAAGGTGAGCAGTTCTTC
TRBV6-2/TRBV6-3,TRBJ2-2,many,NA,CASSYSKFRVNTGELFF,TGTGCCAGCAGTTACTCGAAGTTCAGGGTCAACACCGGGGAGCTGTTTTTT
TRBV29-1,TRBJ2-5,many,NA,CSVPREQGLQETQYF,TGCAGCGTCCCCCGAGAACAGGGACTGCAAGAGACCCAGTACTTC
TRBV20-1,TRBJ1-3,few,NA,CSARAWGAASGNTIYF,TGCAGTGCTAGGGCCTGGGGGGCCGCCTCTGGAAACACCATATATTTT
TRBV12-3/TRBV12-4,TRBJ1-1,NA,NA,CASSYWGSNTEAFF,TGTGCCAGCAGTTACTGGGGAAGTAACACTGAAGCTTTCTTT
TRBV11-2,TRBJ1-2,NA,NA,CASSPIVAFGHGYTF,TGTGCCAGCAGCCCGATAGTAGCCTTTGGGCATGGCTACACCTTC
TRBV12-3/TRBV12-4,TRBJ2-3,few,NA,CASRGGLSHTQYF,TGTGCCAGCAGGGGGGGCCTTAGCCATACGCAGTATTTT
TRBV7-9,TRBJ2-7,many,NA,CASSGAAYEQYF,TGTGCCAGCAGCGGGGCGGCCTACGAGCAGTACTTC
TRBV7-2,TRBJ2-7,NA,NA,CASSPGHNYEQYF,TGTGCCAGCAGCCCGGGACACAACTACGAGCAGTACTTC
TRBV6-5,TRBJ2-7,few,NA,CASSLIQGDPYEQYF,TGTGCCAGCAGCCTGATCCAGGGAGACCCCTACGAGCAGTACTTC
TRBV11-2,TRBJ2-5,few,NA,CASTKPGDIQETQYF,TGTGCCAGCACCAAACCGGGGGACATACAAGAGACCCAGTACTTC
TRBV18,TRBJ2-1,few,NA,CASSPLPGPPQGSYNEQFF,TGTGCCAGCTCACCCCTCCCAGGTCCCCCTCAGGGTTCCTACAATGAGCAGTTCTTC
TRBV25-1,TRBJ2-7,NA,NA,CASSAEFYEQYF,TGTGCCAGCAGTGCCGAGTTCTACGAGCAGTACTTC
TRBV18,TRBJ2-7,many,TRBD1,CASSAGTGVNEQYF,TGTGCCAGCTCAGCCGGGACAGGGGTTAACGAGCAGTACTTC
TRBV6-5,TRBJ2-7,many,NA,CASSYSGRAYEQYF,TGTGCCAGCAGTTACTCGGGTAGAGCCTACGAGCAGTACTTC
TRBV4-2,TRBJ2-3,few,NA,CASSQGRLPDTQYF,TGTGCCAGCAGCCAAGGGAGGCTACCAGATACGCAGTATTTT
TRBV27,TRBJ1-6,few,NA,CASMGHGGPPLHF,TGTGCCAGCATGGGCCACGGGGGCCCACCCCTCCACTTT
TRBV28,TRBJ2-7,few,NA,CASSLLGRGAREIAGEQYF,TGTGCCAGCAGTTTATTGGGCCGGGGGGCCAGGGAAATCGCTGGCGAGCAGTACTTC
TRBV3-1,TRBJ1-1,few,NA,CASSQRRGRLNTEAFF,TGTGCCAGCAGCCAACGGAGGGGACGCCTGAACACTGAAGCTTTCTTT
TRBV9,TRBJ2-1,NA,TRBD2,CASSVAPSGLINEQFF,TGTGCCAGCAGCGTAGCCCCCTCGGGACTAATCAATGAGCAGTTCTTC
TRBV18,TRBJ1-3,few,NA,CASGAFGNTIYF,TGTGCCAGCGGGGCGTTTGGAAACACCATATATTTT
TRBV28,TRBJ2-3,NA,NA,CASSPTSWGATQYF,TGTGCCAGCAGTCCGACTAGCTGGGGGGCGACGCAGTATTTT
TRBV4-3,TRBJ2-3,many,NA,CASSQDNSGRQDTQYF,TGCGCCAGCAGCCAAGATAATTCCGGGAGACAAGATACGCAGTATTTT
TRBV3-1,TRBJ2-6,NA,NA,CATSTEGANVLTF,TGTGCCACTTCCACGGAGGGGGCCAACGTCCTGACTTTC
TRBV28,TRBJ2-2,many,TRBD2,CASSAGALGGELFF,TGTGCCAGCTCGGCGGGAGCATTGGGCGGGGAGCTGTTTTTT
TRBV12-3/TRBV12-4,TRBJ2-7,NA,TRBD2,CASSFLAGSSYEQYF,TGTGCCAGCAGTTTCTTAGCGGGAAGCTCCTACGAGCAGTACTTC
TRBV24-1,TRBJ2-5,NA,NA,CATSDFSLAQYF,TGTGCCACCAGTGATTTCTCTTTGGCCCAGTACTTC
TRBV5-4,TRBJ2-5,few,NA,CATRATGEQETQYF,TGTGCCACCCGAGCTACGGGCGAACAAGAGACCCAGTACTTC
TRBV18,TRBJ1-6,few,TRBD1,CASSPTTGNSPLHF,TGTGCCAGCTCACCAACGACAGGGAATTCACCCCTCCACTTT
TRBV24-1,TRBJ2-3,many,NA,CATSEPDGSTDTQYF,TGTGCCACCAGTGAACCTGACGGGAGCACAGATACGCAGTATTTT